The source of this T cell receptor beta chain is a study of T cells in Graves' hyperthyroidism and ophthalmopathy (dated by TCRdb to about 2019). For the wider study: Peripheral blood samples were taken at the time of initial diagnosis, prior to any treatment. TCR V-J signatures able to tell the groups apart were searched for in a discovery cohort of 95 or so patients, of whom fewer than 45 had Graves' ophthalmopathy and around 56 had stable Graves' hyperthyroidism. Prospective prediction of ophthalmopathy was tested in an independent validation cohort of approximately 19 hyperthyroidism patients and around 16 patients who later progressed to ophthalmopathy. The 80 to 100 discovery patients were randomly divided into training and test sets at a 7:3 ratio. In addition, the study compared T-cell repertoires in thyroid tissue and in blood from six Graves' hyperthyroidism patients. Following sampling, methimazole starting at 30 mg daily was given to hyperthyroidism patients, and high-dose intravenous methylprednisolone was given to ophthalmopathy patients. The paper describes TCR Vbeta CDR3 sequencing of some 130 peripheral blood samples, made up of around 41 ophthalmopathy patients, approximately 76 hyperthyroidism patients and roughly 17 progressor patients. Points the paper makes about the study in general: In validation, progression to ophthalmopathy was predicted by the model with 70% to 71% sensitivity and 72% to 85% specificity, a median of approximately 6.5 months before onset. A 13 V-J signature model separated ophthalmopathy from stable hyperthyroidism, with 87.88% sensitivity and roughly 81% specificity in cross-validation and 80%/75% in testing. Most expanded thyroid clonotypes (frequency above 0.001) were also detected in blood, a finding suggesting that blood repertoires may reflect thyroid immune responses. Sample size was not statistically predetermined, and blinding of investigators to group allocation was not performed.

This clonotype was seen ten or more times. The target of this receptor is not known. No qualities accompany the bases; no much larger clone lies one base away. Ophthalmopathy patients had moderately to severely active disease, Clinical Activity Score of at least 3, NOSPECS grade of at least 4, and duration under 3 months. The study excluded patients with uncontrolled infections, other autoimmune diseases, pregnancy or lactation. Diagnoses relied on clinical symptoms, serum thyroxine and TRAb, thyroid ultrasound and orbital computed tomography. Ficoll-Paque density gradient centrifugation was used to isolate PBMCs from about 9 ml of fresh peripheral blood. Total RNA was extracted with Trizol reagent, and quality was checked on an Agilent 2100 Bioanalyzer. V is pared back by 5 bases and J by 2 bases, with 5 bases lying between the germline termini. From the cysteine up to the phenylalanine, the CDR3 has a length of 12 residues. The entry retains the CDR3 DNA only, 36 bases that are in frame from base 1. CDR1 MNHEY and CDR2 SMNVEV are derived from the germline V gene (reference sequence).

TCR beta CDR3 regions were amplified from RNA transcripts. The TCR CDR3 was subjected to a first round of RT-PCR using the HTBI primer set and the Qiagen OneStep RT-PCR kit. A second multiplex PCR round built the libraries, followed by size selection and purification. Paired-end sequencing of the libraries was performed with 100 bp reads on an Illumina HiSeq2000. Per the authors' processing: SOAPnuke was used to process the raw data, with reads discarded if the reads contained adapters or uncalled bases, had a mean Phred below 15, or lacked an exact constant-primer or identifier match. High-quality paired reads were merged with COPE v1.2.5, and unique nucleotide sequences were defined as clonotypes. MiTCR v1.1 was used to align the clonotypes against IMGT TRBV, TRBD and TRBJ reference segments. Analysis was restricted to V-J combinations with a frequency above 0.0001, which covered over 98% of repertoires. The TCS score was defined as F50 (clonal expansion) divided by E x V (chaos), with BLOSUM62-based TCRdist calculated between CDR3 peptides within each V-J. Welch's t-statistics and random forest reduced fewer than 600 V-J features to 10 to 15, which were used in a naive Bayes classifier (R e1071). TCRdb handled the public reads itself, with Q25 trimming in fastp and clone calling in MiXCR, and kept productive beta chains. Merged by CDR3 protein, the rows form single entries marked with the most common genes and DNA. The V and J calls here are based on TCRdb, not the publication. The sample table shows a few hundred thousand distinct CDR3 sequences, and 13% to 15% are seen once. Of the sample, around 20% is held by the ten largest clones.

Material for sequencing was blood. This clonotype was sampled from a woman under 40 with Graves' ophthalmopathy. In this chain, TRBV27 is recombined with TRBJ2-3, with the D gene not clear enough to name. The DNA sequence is TGTGCCAGCAGTCGATTCACAGATACGCAGTATTTT. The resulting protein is CASSRFTDTQYF.